This T cell receptor (beta chain) appears in the sequencing data of a study of T cell responses to AZD1222 COVID-19 vaccine. In the case of this clone: Its antigen is still unknown.

Overall study findings and caveats: The study found Spike-specific TCR breadth and depth rose after two AZD1222 doses. Donors skewed white British and female; clonal diversity was possibly underestimated.

The data were produced by immunoSEQ multiplex PCR, yet TCRdb's version contains in-frame clones alone and is incomplete. The sample holds just under 90,000 clones, 89% seen once. The CDR3 sequence is 14 residues long. CDR1 is SNHLY, CDR2 FYNNEI, per germline. V lost 0 bases to trimming and J lost 5 bases, with 10 bases between them. The chain combines TRBV2 with TRBJ1-1; D perhaps matches TRBD1 (5 bases). Here the sequenced sample was peripheral blood, taken 28 days after the second AZD1222 dose. The clonotype comes from an adult who received the AZD1222 COVID-19 vaccine. CDR3 in DNA: TGTGCCAGCAGTGAAGCGGGGGAGGGGACTGAAGCTTTCTTT. Translating gives CASSEAGEGTEAFF.